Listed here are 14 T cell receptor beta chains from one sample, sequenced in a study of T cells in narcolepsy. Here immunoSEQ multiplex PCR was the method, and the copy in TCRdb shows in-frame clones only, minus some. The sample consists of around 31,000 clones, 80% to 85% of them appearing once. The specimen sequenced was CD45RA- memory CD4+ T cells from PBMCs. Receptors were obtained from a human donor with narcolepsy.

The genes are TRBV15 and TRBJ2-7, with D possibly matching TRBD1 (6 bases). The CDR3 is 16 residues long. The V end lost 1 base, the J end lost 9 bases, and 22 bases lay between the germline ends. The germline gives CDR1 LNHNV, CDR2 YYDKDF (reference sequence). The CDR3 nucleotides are TGTGCCACCAGCAGAGGGGGTGGGGGCTCCCTGGCCGGGCAGTACTTC. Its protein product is CATSRGGGGSLAGQYF.

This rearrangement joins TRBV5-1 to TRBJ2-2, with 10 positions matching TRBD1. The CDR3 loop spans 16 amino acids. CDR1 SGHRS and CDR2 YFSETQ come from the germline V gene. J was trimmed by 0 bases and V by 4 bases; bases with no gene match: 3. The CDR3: CASSPGQGANTGELFF. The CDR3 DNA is TGCGCCAGCAGCCCAGGACAGGGGGCGAACACCGGGGAGCTGTTTTTT.

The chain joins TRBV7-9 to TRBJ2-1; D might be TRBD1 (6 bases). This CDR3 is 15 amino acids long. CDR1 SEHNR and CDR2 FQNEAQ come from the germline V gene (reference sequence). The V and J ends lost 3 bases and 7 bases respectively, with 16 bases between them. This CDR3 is CASSFLGASVNEQFF. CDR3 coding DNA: TGTGCCAGCAGCTTTTTGGGGGCGTCAGTAAATGAGCAGTTCTTC. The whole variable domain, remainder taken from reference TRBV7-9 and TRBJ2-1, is DTGVSQNPRHKITKRGQNVTFRCDPISEHNRLYWYRQTLGQGPEFLTYFQNEAQLEKSRLLSDRFSAERPKGSFSTLEIQRTEQGDSAMYLCASSFLGASVNEQFFGPGTRLTVL.

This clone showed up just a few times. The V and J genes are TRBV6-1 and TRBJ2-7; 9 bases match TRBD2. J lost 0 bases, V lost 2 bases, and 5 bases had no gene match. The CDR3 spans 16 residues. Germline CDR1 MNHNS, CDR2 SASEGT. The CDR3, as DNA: TGTGCCAGCAGTGAAAGGGTTAGCGGGGGCTCCTACGAGCAGTACTTC. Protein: CASSERVSGGSYEQYF.

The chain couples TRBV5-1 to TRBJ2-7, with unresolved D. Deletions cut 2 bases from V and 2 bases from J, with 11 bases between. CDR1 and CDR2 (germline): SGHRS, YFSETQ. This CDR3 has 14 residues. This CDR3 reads CASSLRAGAYEQYF. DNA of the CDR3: TGCGCCAGCAGCTTAAGGGCAGGCGCCTACGAGCAGTACTTC.

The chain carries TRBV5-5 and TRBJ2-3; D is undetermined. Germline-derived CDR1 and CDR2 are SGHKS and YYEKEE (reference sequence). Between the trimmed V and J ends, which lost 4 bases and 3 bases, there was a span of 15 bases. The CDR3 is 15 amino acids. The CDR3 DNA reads TGTGCCAGCAGCGAGCTCGCGAAAGGGACAGATACGCAGTATTTT. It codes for CASSELAKGTDTQYF.

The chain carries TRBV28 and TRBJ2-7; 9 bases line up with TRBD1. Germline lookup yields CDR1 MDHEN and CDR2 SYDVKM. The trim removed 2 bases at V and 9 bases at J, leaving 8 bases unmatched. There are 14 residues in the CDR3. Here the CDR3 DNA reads TGTGCCAGCAGTTTAGCGGGACAGGGTAGCCGGCAGTACTTC. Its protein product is CASSLAGQGSRQYF.

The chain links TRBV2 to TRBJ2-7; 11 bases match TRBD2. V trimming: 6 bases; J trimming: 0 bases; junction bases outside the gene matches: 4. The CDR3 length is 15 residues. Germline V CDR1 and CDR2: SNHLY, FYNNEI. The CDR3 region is CASSRGLAGSYEQYF. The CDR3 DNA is TGTGCCAGCAGCCGCGGACTAGCGGGCTCCTACGAGCAGTACTTC.

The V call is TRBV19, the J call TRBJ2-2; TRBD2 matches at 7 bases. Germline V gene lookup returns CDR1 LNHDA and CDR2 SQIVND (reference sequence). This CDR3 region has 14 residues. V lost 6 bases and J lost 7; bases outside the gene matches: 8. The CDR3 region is CASRLGLRFGELFF. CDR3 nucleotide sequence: TGTGCCAGTAGGTTGGGACTACGATTCGGGGAGCTGTTTTTT. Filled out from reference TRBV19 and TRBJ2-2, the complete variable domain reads DGGITQSPKYLFRKEGQNVTLSCEQNLNHDAMYWYRQDPGQGLRLIYYSQIVNDFQKGDIAEGYSVSREKKESFPLTVTSAQKNPTAFYLCASRLGLRFGELFFGEGSRLTVL.

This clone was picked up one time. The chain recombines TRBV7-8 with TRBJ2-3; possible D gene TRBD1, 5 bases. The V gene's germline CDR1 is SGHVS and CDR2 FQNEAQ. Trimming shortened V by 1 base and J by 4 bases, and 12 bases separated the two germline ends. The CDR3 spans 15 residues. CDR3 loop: CASSLGPGKADTQYF. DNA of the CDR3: TGTGCCAGCAGCTTAGGACCAGGGAAGGCAGATACGCAGTATTTT. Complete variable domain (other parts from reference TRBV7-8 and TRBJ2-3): GAGVSQSPRYKVAKRGQDVALRCDPISGHVSLFWYQQALGQGPEFLTYFQNEAQLDKSGLPSDRFFAERPEGSVSTLKIQRTQQEDSAVYLCASSLGPGKADTQYFGPGTRLTVL.

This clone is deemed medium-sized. The CDR3 sequence is CASRPQGDTDTQYF. The CDR3 bases are TGTGCCAGTAGGCCGCAGGGTGACACAGATACGCAGTATTTT. The chain carries TRBV19 and TRBJ2-3, with D possibly matching TRBD1 (5 bases). The CDR3 covers 14 residues. Trimming stripped 6 bases from V and 2 bases from J, with 12 bases between. Per germline, CDR1 LNHDA and CDR2 SQIVND (reference sequence).

CDR3 sequence reads: CASSEMGTITEAFF. CDR3 coding DNA: TGTGCCAGCAGTGAAATGGGTACTATCACTGAAGCTTTCTTT. The rearrangement links TRBV6-1 to TRBJ1-1; D unresolved. This CDR3 spans 14 amino acids. The V gene's germline CDR1 is MNHNS and CDR2 SASEGT. V lost 2 bases to trimming and J lost 4 bases, with 11 bases between them.

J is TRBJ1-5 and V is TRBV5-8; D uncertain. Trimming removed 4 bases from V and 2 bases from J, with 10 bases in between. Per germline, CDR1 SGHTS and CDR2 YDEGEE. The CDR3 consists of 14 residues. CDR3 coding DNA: TGTGCCAGCAGCCGGGCGGGTGGCAATCAGCCCCAGCATTTT. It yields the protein CASSRAGGNQPQHF.

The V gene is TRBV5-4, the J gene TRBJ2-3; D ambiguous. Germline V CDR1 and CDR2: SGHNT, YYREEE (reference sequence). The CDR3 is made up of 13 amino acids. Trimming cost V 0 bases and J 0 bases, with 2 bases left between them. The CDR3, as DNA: TGTGCCAGCAGCTTGGGTAGCACAGATACGCAGTATTTT. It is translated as CASSLGSTDTQYF. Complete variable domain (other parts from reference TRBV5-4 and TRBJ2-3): ETGVTQSPTHLIKTRGQQVTLRCSSQSGHNTVSWYQQALGQGPQFIFQYYREEENGRGNFPPRFSGLQFPNYSSELNVNALELDDSALYLCASSLGSTDTQYFGPGTRLTVL.